These T cell receptor beta chains were read from a single sample in a study of cytomegalovirus exposure and HLA in healthy donors. Assay used: immunoSEQ multiplex PCR; TCRdb lists only in-frame clones, some missing. The sample has approximately 100,000 clones, approximately 90% seen once. The sequencing input was PBMCs. Every receptor here comes from a woman aged 18-29 years in good health and CMV-seropositive. CDR3s include the opening cysteine and the closing phenylalanine or tryptophan.

>TRBV29-1
CSVDHTGNYGYTF
>TRBV6-4
CASSDTSDFNTGELFF
>TRBV11-2
CASSPGYQETQYF
>TRBV4-1
CASSQDSSGNEQFF
>TRBV29-1
CSARDRDSTGELFF
>TRBV5-6
CASSSQGVGEKLFF
>TRBV4-2
CASSQDLAAVTGELFF
>TRBV4-1
CASSQSGKGQKETQYF
>TRBV29-1
CSVEDFGGDEAFF
>TRBV7-2
CASSLGLAEETQYF
>TRBV13
CASSLGHLDRKGGEQFF
>TRBV5-4
CASSSSTSSYEQYF
>TRBV27
CASSFKAGGDYGYTF
>TRBV28
CAAGTGGTNEKLFF
>TRBV6-1
CASSEVGRQPEAFF
>TRBV4-1
CASSQAGSSYNEQFF
>TRBV10-3
CATGTGGHLQETQYF
>TRBV28
CASSPYRDWLSSYNEQFF
>TRBV5-6
CASTTLVGTAANEQFF
>TRBV6-5
CASSERQYSNQPQHF
>TRBV6-5
CASSYGGETQYF
>TRBV7-9
CASSFRTGLYGYTF
>TRBV25-1
CASSERYTSGVETQYF
>TRBV4-1
CASSQTDREGNTIYF
>TRBV4-1
CASSREAGGPGDTQYF
>TRBV4-1
CASSQAGDYEQYF
>TRBV11-2
CASSSLKGQGEKLFF
>TRBV28
CASSSSTGLGYTF
>TRBV6-6
CASSYARNQPQHF
>TRBV19
CASSFTGTGTEAFF
>TRBV4-2
CASSQGVLAGHSYEQYF
>TRBV28
CASSFSTNTDTQYF
>TRBV6-4
CASRAGTDGSPLHF
>TRBV7-6
CASSLVLASGGPYNEQFF
>TRBV18
CASSPTGTYGYTF
>TRBV2
CASSPRRAGDGNEQFF
>TRBV19
CASSITSGTSGVFQETQYF
>TRBV28
CASGEGVLTNEKLFF
>TRBV27
CASRDSSGNTIYF
>TRBV28
CASSLQDYEQYF